Each of the 9 T cell receptor beta chains below was sequenced from the same sample in a study of technical replicates of blood from a few donors. The data were produced by immunoSEQ multiplex PCR, yet TCRdb's version contains in-frame clones alone and is incomplete. Of 68,000 or so clones in the sample, approximately 90% were seen once. Sequencing was performed on T cells isolated from PBMCs. The receptor source for this set is a human donor in good health.

The chain uses TRBV11-3 and TRBJ2-3; 10 bases map to TRBD2. CDR3 length equals 15 residues. Germline loops: CDR1 SGHNT, CDR2 YENEEA. V shed 5 bases, J shed 1 base, and the junction held 3 bases outside the gene matches. CDR3: CASSLGTSGTDTQYF. CDR3 DNA sequence: TGTGCCAGCAGCCTAGGGACTAGCGGCACAGATACGCAGTATTTT.

The chain carries TRBV5-1 and TRBJ2-7, with 7 bases aligning to TRBD1. The CDR3 spans 12 residues. Germline V lookup: CDR1 SGHRS, CDR2 YFSETQ. Unmatched junction bases numbered 1, after V lost 2 bases and J lost 5 bases. Here the CDR3 reads CASSFQGDEQYF. Here the CDR3 DNA reads TGCGCCAGCAGCTTTCAGGGGGACGAGCAGTACTTC.

This clone has more than one count but fewer than ten. The V call is TRBV4-2, the J call TRBJ2-7, with 9 bases matching TRBD1. J gave up 4 bases and V 3 bases, and 10 bases lay outside the gene matches. The germline V gene encodes CDR1 LGHNA and CDR2 YNFKEQ. The CDR3 totals 16 residues. The CDR3 region is CASSHVFTGGTYEQYF. The CDR3 nucleotides are TGTGCCAGCAGCCACGTTTTTACAGGGGGCACGTACGAGCAGTACTTC.

This CDR3 is CASSLATGDADTQYF. The CDR3 DNA reads TGTGCCAGCAGCTTAGCTACAGGGGACGCAGATACGCAGTATTTT. The chain has TRBV7-8 and TRBJ2-3, with TRBD1 identical over 7 bases. Unmatched junction bases numbered 4, after V lost 0 bases and J lost 4 bases. The CDR3 length is 15 residues. Per the germline V gene, CDR1 is SGHVS and CDR2 is FQNEAQ. The full variable domain, its missing parts supplied by reference TRBV7-8 and TRBJ2-3, is GAGVSQSPRYKVAKRGQDVALRCDPISGHVSLFWYQQALGQGPEFLTYFQNEAQLDKSGLPSDRFFAERPEGSVSTLKIQRTQQEDSAVYLCASSLATGDADTQYFGPGTRLTVL.

The rearrangement uses TRBV7-3 and TRBJ1-1; D perhaps matches TRBD1 (6 bases). CDR1 and CDR2 from the germline V gene are SGHTA and FQGTGA. This CDR3 spans 15 amino acids. Deletions cut 5 bases from V and 3 bases from J, with 16 bases between. CDR3 DNA: TGTGCCAGCAGCGCCGACAGGAGTCCTTACACTGAAGCTTTCTTT. Translation: CASSADRSPYTEAFF.

The gene calls are TRBV6-4 and TRBJ2-1, with 7 bases identical to TRBD2. CDR1 is MRHNA, CDR2 SNTAGT, per germline. This CDR3 has 14 amino acids. The ends lost 6 bases at V and 5 bases at J; junction bases unmatched: 7. The CDR3 region is CASRPGTNHNEQFF. CDR3 coding DNA: TGTGCCAGCAGACCCGGGACTAACCACAATGAGCAGTTCTTC.

V gene TRBV18 combines with J gene TRBJ2-7; 7 nucleotides match TRBD1. Trimming at V came to 3 bases and at J to 2 bases, leaving 4 bases not matched to a gene. The CDR3 extends over 14 amino acids. The V gene's germline CDR1 is KGHSH and CDR2 LQKENI. The CDR3 protein is CASSPGDSPYEQYF. CDR3 sequence (DNA): TGTGCCAGCTCACCCGGGGACAGTCCCTACGAGCAGTACTTC.

The chain is built from TRBV5-4 and TRBJ2-7, with a tentative D call TRBD2 (6 bases). Germline CDR1 reads SGHNT; CDR2 reads YYREEE (reference sequence). This CDR3 spans 13 amino acids. Trimming pared 2 bases from V and 4 bases from J, leaving 10 bases between. As DNA, the CDR3 is TGTGCCAGCAGCTTCCCTAGCGCATACGAGCAGTACTTC. Its protein product is CASSFPSAYEQYF.

A few counts support this clone. The DNA for the CDR3 is TGCGCCAGGATAAGACAGGGAGCTTTCTTT. Its protein is CARIRQGAFF. The chain uses TRBV10-2 and TRBJ1-1; 7 bases map to TRBD1. Per germline, CDR1 WSHSY and CDR2 SAAADI. The CDR3 runs to 10 residues. V shed 9 bases, J shed 10 bases, and the junction held 5 bases outside the gene matches.